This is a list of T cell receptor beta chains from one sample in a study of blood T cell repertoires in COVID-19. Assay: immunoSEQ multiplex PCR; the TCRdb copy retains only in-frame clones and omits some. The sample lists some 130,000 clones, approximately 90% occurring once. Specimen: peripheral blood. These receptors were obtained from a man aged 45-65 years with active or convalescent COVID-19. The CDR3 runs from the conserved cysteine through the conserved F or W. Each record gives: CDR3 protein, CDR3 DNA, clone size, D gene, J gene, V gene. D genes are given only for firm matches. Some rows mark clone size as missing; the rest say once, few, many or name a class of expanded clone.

cdr3_aa: CSVGRDRGPNYGYTF
cdr3_nt: TGCAGCGTTGGACGAGACAGGGGGCCCAACTATGGCTACACCTTC
clone_size: .
d_call: TRBD1
j_call: TRBJ1-2
v_call: TRBV29-1

cdr3_aa: CASRTSLTGLGYTF
cdr3_nt: TGTGCCAGCAGAACTTCCCTGACAGGATTGGGCTACACCTTC
clone_size: .
d_call: .
j_call: TRBJ1-2
v_call: TRBV6-1

cdr3_aa: CASSPGTSWFETQYF
cdr3_nt: TGCGCCAGCAGCCCGGGGACTAGCTGGTTTGAGACCCAGTACTTC
clone_size: .
d_call: TRBD2
j_call: TRBJ2-5
v_call: TRBV4-3

cdr3_aa: CASSYSAGDTDTQYF
cdr3_nt: TGTGCCAGCAGTTACTCTGCGGGGGACACAGATACGCAGTATTTT
clone_size: few
d_call: TRBD2
j_call: TRBJ2-3
v_call: TRBV6-2/TRBV6-3

cdr3_aa: CASSLVRGFVYEQYF
cdr3_nt: TGTGCCAGCAGCTTGGTAAGGGGGTTTGTCTACGAGCAGTACTTC
clone_size: .
d_call: .
j_call: TRBJ2-7
v_call: TRBV5-6

cdr3_aa: CASRGQGAGSGYTF
cdr3_nt: TGTGCCAGCAGGGGACAGGGGGCAGGCTCTGGCTACACCTTC
clone_size: .
d_call: TRBD1
j_call: TRBJ1-2
v_call: TRBV6-5

cdr3_aa: CASSLYGQGASGTQYF
cdr3_nt: TGTGCCAGCAGTTTATACGGACAGGGGGCGTCCGGGACCCAGTACTTC
clone_size: .
d_call: TRBD1
j_call: TRBJ2-5
v_call: TRBV28

cdr3_aa: CAISATGTGDGETQYF
cdr3_nt: TGTGCCATCAGTGCGACCGGGACAGGGGACGGAGAGACCCAGTACTTC
clone_size: .
d_call: TRBD1
j_call: TRBJ2-5
v_call: TRBV10-3

cdr3_aa: CASSHAAGTEYNEQFF
cdr3_nt: TGTGCCAGCAGCCACGCAGCCGGGACAGAATACAATGAGCAGTTCTTC
clone_size: .
d_call: TRBD1
j_call: TRBJ2-1
v_call: TRBV7-6

cdr3_aa: CASSPGTSVYEQFF
cdr3_nt: TGTGCCAGCTCACCGGGGACTAGCGTTTATGAGCAGTTCTTC
clone_size: .
d_call: TRBD2
j_call: TRBJ2-1
v_call: TRBV18

cdr3_aa: CASSQDREMNTEAFF
cdr3_nt: TGCGCCAGCAGCCAAGACAGGGAAATGAACACTGAAGCTTTCTTT
clone_size: .
d_call: .
j_call: TRBJ1-1
v_call: TRBV4-1

cdr3_aa: CASSLSEGNTEAFF
cdr3_nt: TGTGCCAGCAGTTTATCGGAGGGGAACACTGAAGCTTTCTTT
clone_size: .
d_call: .
j_call: TRBJ1-1
v_call: TRBV27

cdr3_aa: CASSSPVLAGSEQFF
cdr3_nt: TGCGCCAGCAGCTCCCCCGTGTTAGCGGGTAGTGAGCAGTTCTTC
clone_size: few
d_call: TRBD2
j_call: TRBJ2-1
v_call: TRBV5-1

cdr3_aa: CASSQDHYTSANEQFF
cdr3_nt: TGTGCCAGCAGCCAAGATCACTACACGAGCGCCAATGAGCAGTTCTTC
clone_size: once
d_call: .
j_call: TRBJ2-1
v_call: TRBV4-2

cdr3_aa: CASSLKSSGGGDTQYF
cdr3_nt: TGTGCCAGCAGCTTGAAATCTAGCGGGGGTGGAGATACGCAGTATTTT
clone_size: .
d_call: TRBD2
j_call: TRBJ2-3
v_call: TRBV11-2

cdr3_aa: CAISEGTGGSGANVLTF
cdr3_nt: TGTGCCATCAGTGAGGGGACAGGGGGCTCTGGGGCCAACGTCCTGACTTTC
clone_size: .
d_call: TRBD1
j_call: TRBJ2-6
v_call: TRBV10-3

cdr3_aa: CASSYSGSVSTDTQYF
cdr3_nt: TGTGCCAGCAGTTACTCTGGCTCAGTAAGCACAGATACGCAGTATTTT
clone_size: .
d_call: .
j_call: TRBJ2-3
v_call: TRBV6-6

cdr3_aa: CASPGGPPGDREIGELFF
cdr3_nt: TGTGCCAGCCCCGGCGGTCCCCCGGGGGACAGGGAGATTGGGGAGCTGTTTTTT
clone_size: .
d_call: TRBD1
j_call: TRBJ2-2
v_call: TRBV7-9

cdr3_aa: CSVEPRQGPGETQYF
cdr3_nt: TGCAGCGTCGAACCAAGACAGGGACCAGGAGAGACCCAGTACTTC
clone_size: .
d_call: TRBD1
j_call: TRBJ2-5
v_call: TRBV29-1

cdr3_aa: CASSVDINQLAGGPGTGELFF
cdr3_nt: TGTGCCAGCAGCGTAGATATCAACCAGTTAGCGGGGGGGCCTGGCACCGGGGAGCTGTTTTTT
clone_size: .
d_call: TRBD2
j_call: TRBJ2-2
v_call: TRBV9

cdr3_aa: CASSLPHLYGPQGEQYF
cdr3_nt: TGTGCCAGCAGTTTACCCCACTTATATGGGCCCCAAGGCGAGCAGTACTTC
clone_size: .
d_call: .
j_call: TRBJ2-7
v_call: TRBV28

cdr3_aa: CASSPLGANNEKLFF
cdr3_nt: TGTGCCAGCTCACCTCTCGGAGCAAATAATGAAAAACTGTTTTTT
clone_size: .
d_call: .
j_call: TRBJ1-4
v_call: TRBV18

cdr3_aa: CASSGFRATGELFF
cdr3_nt: TGTGCCAGCAGCGGCTTCAGGGCCACCGGGGAGCTGTTTTTT
clone_size: few
d_call: .
j_call: TRBJ2-2
v_call: TRBV7-2

cdr3_aa: CAIRGDSPNQPQHF
cdr3_nt: TGTGCCATCAGGGGGGACAGCCCAAATCAGCCCCAGCATTTT
clone_size: few
d_call: TRBD1
j_call: TRBJ1-5
v_call: TRBV10-3

cdr3_aa: CASKDRDRGFYEQYF
cdr3_nt: TGCGCCAGCAAGGACCGGGACAGGGGGTTCTACGAGCAGTACTTC
clone_size: .
d_call: TRBD1
j_call: TRBJ2-7
v_call: TRBV5-1

cdr3_aa: CSVRPTGATYEQYF
cdr3_nt: TGCAGCGTGCGACCCACAGGGGCCACCTACGAGCAGTACTTC
clone_size: .
d_call: TRBD1
j_call: TRBJ2-7
v_call: TRBV29-1

cdr3_aa: CASSRHRGGNTEAFF
cdr3_nt: TGTGCCAGCAGCCGACACAGGGGAGGGAACACTGAAGCTTTCTTT
clone_size: .
d_call: TRBD1
j_call: TRBJ1-1
v_call: TRBV28

cdr3_aa: CASTRLAALNEQFF
cdr3_nt: TGTGCCAGCACTCGACTAGCTGCCCTAAATGAGCAGTTCTTC
clone_size: .
d_call: TRBD2
j_call: TRBJ2-1
v_call: TRBV2

cdr3_aa: CASKPRGWGPSYNEQFF
cdr3_nt: TGTGCCAGCAAGCCGAGGGGGTGGGGACCATCCTACAATGAGCAGTTCTTC
clone_size: .
d_call: .
j_call: TRBJ2-1
v_call: TRBV28

cdr3_aa: CASSHPKGAEAFF
cdr3_nt: TGTGCCAGCAGCCATCCTAAGGGGGCTGAAGCTTTCTTT
clone_size: .
d_call: .
j_call: TRBJ1-1
v_call: TRBV3-1/TRBV3-2

cdr3_aa: CAISHSDTQYF
cdr3_nt: TGTGCCATCAGTCATTCAGATACGCAGTATTTT
clone_size: .
d_call: .
j_call: TRBJ2-3
v_call: TRBV10-3

cdr3_aa: CASSQVLDTQYF
cdr3_nt: TGTGCCAGCAGCCAAGTCTTAGATACGCAGTATTTT
clone_size: .
d_call: .
j_call: TRBJ2-3
v_call: TRBV3-1/TRBV3-2

cdr3_aa: CASSRLRVGYEQYF
cdr3_nt: TGTGCCAGCAGCCGACTGAGGGTCGGGTACGAGCAGTACTTC
clone_size: .
d_call: .
j_call: TRBJ2-7
v_call: TRBV2

cdr3_aa: CASKTNAGDQETQYF
cdr3_nt: TGTGCCAGCAAAACCAATGCGGGGGACCAAGAGACCCAGTACTTC
clone_size: few
d_call: TRBD2
j_call: TRBJ2-5
v_call: TRBV27

cdr3_aa: CAISAGYEKLFF
cdr3_nt: TGTGCCATCAGCGCAGGGTATGAAAAACTGTTTTTT
clone_size: .
d_call: .
j_call: TRBJ1-4
v_call: TRBV10-3

cdr3_aa: CASSSRTGHTEAFF
cdr3_nt: TGTGCCAGCAGCTCCAGGACAGGCCACACTGAAGCTTTCTTT
clone_size: .
d_call: TRBD1
j_call: TRBJ1-1
v_call: TRBV5-5

cdr3_aa: CASSSRQGPYEQYF
cdr3_nt: TGTGCCAGCAGCTCTAGACAGGGCCCCTACGAGCAGTACTTC
clone_size: .
d_call: TRBD1
j_call: TRBJ2-7
v_call: TRBV7-2

cdr3_aa: CASSSAGGATNYGYTF
cdr3_nt: TGTGCCAGCAGCTCCGCGGGGGGGGCTACTAACTATGGCTACACCTTC
clone_size: .
d_call: .
j_call: TRBJ1-2
v_call: TRBV7-8

cdr3_aa: CARPKPDSRGAGGYTF
cdr3_nt: TGTGCCAGACCGAAACCAGACAGTCGGGGGGCCGGTGGCTACACCTTC
clone_size: .
d_call: .
j_call: TRBJ1-2
v_call: TRBV12-1

cdr3_aa: CASSSQGFHYGYTF
cdr3_nt: TGCGCCAGCAGCTCCCAGGGTTTTCACTATGGCTACACCTTC
clone_size: .
d_call: .
j_call: TRBJ1-2
v_call: TRBV5-1

cdr3_aa: CASSLFDSSYNEQFF
cdr3_nt: TGCGCCAGCAGCTTGTTCGATAGCTCCTACAATGAGCAGTTCTTC
clone_size: .
d_call: .
j_call: TRBJ2-1
v_call: TRBV5-1

cdr3_aa: CASSITGTEETQYF
cdr3_nt: TGTGCCAGTAGTATAACCGGGACAGAAGAGACCCAGTACTTC
clone_size: .
d_call: TRBD1
j_call: TRBJ2-5
v_call: TRBV19

cdr3_aa: CAGSNWGLETGPQHF
cdr3_nt: TGTGCCGGATCAAACTGGGGGCTTGAAACTGGGCCCCAGCATTTT
clone_size: .
d_call: .
j_call: TRBJ1-5
v_call: TRBV6-5

cdr3_aa: CASSLGWAGAGELFF
cdr3_nt: TGTGCCAGCAGCTTGGGATGGGCGGGAGCCGGGGAGCTGTTTTTT
clone_size: .
d_call: TRBD2
j_call: TRBJ2-2
v_call: TRBV5-6

cdr3_aa: CASSPDRGINQPQHF
cdr3_nt: TGTGCCAGCAGCCCCGACAGGGGGATCAATCAGCCCCAGCATTTT
clone_size: .
d_call: TRBD1
j_call: TRBJ1-5
v_call: TRBV7-9

cdr3_aa: CASSIGQGGNQPQHF
cdr3_nt: TGTGCCAGTAGTATAGGACAGGGGGGCAATCAGCCCCAGCATTTT
clone_size: .
d_call: TRBD1
j_call: TRBJ1-5
v_call: TRBV19

cdr3_aa: CASNSRDTEAFF
cdr3_nt: TGTGCCAGTAACTCTCGTGACACTGAAGCTTTCTTT
clone_size: .
d_call: .
j_call: TRBJ1-1
v_call: TRBV28

cdr3_aa: CASSRAASGRGETQYF
cdr3_nt: TGTGCCAGCAGCCGAGCCGCAAGTGGGAGGGGAGAGACCCAGTACTTC
clone_size: .
d_call: TRBD2
j_call: TRBJ2-5
v_call: TRBV11-2

cdr3_aa: CASSLVSGAYGYTF
cdr3_nt: TGCGCCAGCAGCTTGGTGTCAGGGGCCTATGGCTACACCTTC
clone_size: once
d_call: .
j_call: TRBJ1-2
v_call: TRBV5-1